This T cell receptor (beta chain) was recorded in a study of tumor-infiltrating lymphocytes in primary liver carcinoma. Whole-study findings and limits: Found in all five tumor regions were only about 7-24% of top clones.

Starting material for RNA and DNA co-extraction consisted of 20-30 mg of unsorted bulk tissue. The CDR3 is 15 residues long. Germline-derived CDR1 and CDR2 are MGHRA and YSYEKL. A word on this clonotype: Its antigen is currently unknown. One junction end does not reproduce the germline sequence, and a read error may be involved.

TCR beta cDNA came from roughly 0.45 ug total RNA, primed with a constant-region primer. Libraries covering TCR beta were generated through three nested multiplex PCR rounds (using a slightly modified ARM-PCR). Rounds one and two of PCR, each of roughly 10 cycles, were primed with TRBV1-TRBV30 forward primers and a C-beta reverse primer. Each CDR3 protein is one row after TCRdb ran MiXCR on the multiplex PCR reads. The repertoire holds 55,000 or so distinct CDR3 sequences, 55% to 75% seen once, with roughly three fifths in the top ten. The clonotype was recovered from a man in his forties or fifties with primary liver carcinoma and hepatitis B virus infection. Sequencing was carried out using liver tumor tissue from sampling region 2. Regarding subset: tumor region T2, inferior pole. The chain recombines TRBV4-1 with TRBJ1-1; 7 bases map to TRBD1. This CDR3 reads CANSQSDRVGPEAFF. The CDR3 DNA reads as TGCGCCAACAGCCAATCTGACAGGGTGGGCCCTGAAGCTTTCTTT.